This T cell receptor beta chain came from a study of OX40 agonist ivuxolimab in advanced cancers. Whole-study context: Patients were dosed with the agonistic anti-OX40 (CD134) antibody ivuxolimab. Participants could have had prior anti-PD-1, anti-PD-L1 or anti-CTLA-4 therapy, and around 43% had some.

This CDR3 region has 14 residues. After removal of 6 bases from V and 2 bases from J, the junction contained 7 bases not matched to a gene. The germline V gene has CDR1 MDHEN and CDR2 SYDVKM. This table comes from immunoSEQ multiplex PCR, and its TCRdb copy is limited to in-frame clones, with some not included. The repertoire holds under 50,000 clones, with around 90% as singletons. Study-level results: The investigators did not determine what antigen specificity the expanded peripheral T cells had. More expanded clones were found, on average, in CD8+ than in CD4+ T cells.

To note about this clone: What it binds is not known.

The sequence came from an adult with an advanced solid tumor such as melanoma, head and neck, liver or kidney cancer. The specimen comprised CD4+ or CD8+ T cells sorted from blood, sampled in a trial of the OX40 agonist ivuxolimab. The chain combines TRBV28 with TRBJ2-7; 7 bases match TRBD1. CDR3 loop: CASRSPGQPYEQYF. The CDR3 nucleotides read TGTGCCAGCAGGTCACCGGGACAGCCCTACGAGCAGTACTTC.